These 30 T cell receptor beta chains came from one sample sequenced in a study of early T cells in non-severe SARS-CoV-2 infection. TCRdb reanalysed the 5' RACE reads using MiXCR and keeps one entry per CDR3 protein. The sample shows roughly 47,000 distinct CDR3 sequences, less than 7.5% of them seen only once. The source was whole blood, collected at baseline. The source of these receptors is an adult who was a healthcare worker with PCR-confirmed SARS-CoV-2 infection or an uninfected control (not recorded which).

This clonotype was counted many times. The chain couples TRBV7-2 to TRBJ2-1; either TRBD1 or TRBD2 may fit D (5 bases each). V lost 5 bases and J lost 4, with 21 bases in between. This CDR3 spans 17 amino acids. Germline CDR1 SGHTA, CDR2 FQGNSA. The CDR3 loop reads CASSVAGTLYAYNEQFF. CDR3 DNA sequence: TGTGCCAGCAGCGTCGCCGGGACCCTCTACGCATACAATGAGCAGTTCTTC.

In its sample, this clonotype was seen many times. This chain joins TRBV6-6 and TRBJ1-5; 9 nucleotides agree with TRBD1. Germline V CDR1 and CDR2: MNHNY, SVGAGI (reference sequence). J gave up 3 bases and V 10 bases, and 13 bases lay outside the gene matches. The CDR3 runs to 16 residues. This CDR3 is CATETGGGRHNQPQHF. CDR3 bases: TGTGCCACCGAGACAGGGGGAGGTCGGCACAATCAGCCCCAGCATTTT.

V usage is TRBV25-1 and J usage is TRBJ2-1, with D maybe TRBD2 (5 bases). The germline V gene encodes CDR1 MGHDK and CDR2 SYGVNS. V shed 3 bases and J shed 4 bases, with 10 bases lying between them. The length of the CDR3 is 14 residues. The CDR3 protein is CASSDFGEYNEQFF. The CDR3, as DNA: TGTGCCAGCAGTGATTTCGGGGAGTACAATGAGCAGTTCTTC.

This clonotype came up many times. Here the CDR3 DNA reads TGTGCCAGCAGTTATGGGAATAGCGGGGTTTTTGGCAATGAGCAGTTCTTC. As protein: CASSYGNSGVFGNEQFF. The chain links TRBV27 to TRBJ2-1; 8 bases align to TRBD2. The germline CDR1 and CDR2 sequences are MNHEY and SMNVEV (reference sequence). J was trimmed by 6 bases and V by 4 bases; bases with no gene match: 14. The CDR3 sequence is 17 residues long.

The sample holds many counts of this clonotype. CDR3 sequence reads: CASSLAHTDTQYF. The CDR3 DNA follows: TGTGCCAGCAGCTTGGCCCATACAGATACGCAGTATTTT. This chain connects TRBV7-6 to TRBJ2-3; D gene uncertain. V was pared by 3 bases and J by 3 bases, with 7 bases between. Germline assignment: CDR1 SGHVS and CDR2 FNYEAQ. This CDR3 spans 13 amino acids.

There are many counts of this clonotype. The genes are TRBV6-6 and TRBJ1-2; possible D gene TRBD1, 5 bases. The CDR3 contains 15 residues. V was shortened by 2 bases and J by 5 bases, with 15 bases between the two germline ends. Germline CDR1 and CDR2: MNHNY and SVGAGI (reference sequence). CDR3 loop: CASSYSETASYGYTF. CDR3 nucleotides: TGTGCCAGCAGTTACAGCGAGACAGCGTCGTATGGCTACACCTTC.

Only a few counts were recorded for this clonotype. V and J are TRBV6-2 or TRBV6-3 and TRBJ2-2; no firm D call. Trimming stripped 5 bases from V and 7 bases from J, with 5 bases between. This CDR3 has 11 amino acids. The germline V gene encodes CDR1 MNHEY and CDR2 SVGEGT. The CDR3 nucleotides read TGTGCCAGCAGTAGGGTCGGGGAGCTGTTTTTT. Encoded protein: CASSRVGELFF.

This clonotype was recorded many times. The J gene is TRBJ2-5, the V gene TRBV6-5, with D possibly TRBD1 on 5 matching bases. Looked up from germline, CDR1 is MNHEY and CDR2 is SVGAGI. This CDR3 has 16 amino acids. Trimming stripped 2 bases from V and 3 bases from J, with 16 bases between. In DNA form, the CDR3 reads TGTGCCAGCAGTTACAATGGGGCGCCGGTGAAAGAGACCCAGTACTTC. It specifies CASSYNGAPVKETQYF.

This clonotype was recorded a few times. The chain carries TRBV4-3 and TRBJ2-7; D gene uncertain. CDR3 length: 16 residues. Trimming stripped 4 bases from V and 3 bases from J, with 19 bases between. Germline V lookup: CDR1 LGHNA, CDR2 YSLEER. The CDR3 loop is CASSLLRPHVSYEQYF. CDR3 DNA: TGCGCCAGCAGCCTCCTCCGTCCTCACGTGAGCTACGAGCAGTACTTC.

In its sample, this clonotype was seen many times. V and J are TRBV6-5 and TRBJ1-5; D gene uncertain. Trimming shortened V by 8 bases and J by 8 bases, and 7 bases separated the two germline ends. The germline gives CDR1 MNHEY, CDR2 SVGAGI. The CDR3 extends over 10 amino acids. CDR3 DNA sequence: TGTGCCAGCGGAATTAAGCCCCAGCATTTT. Protein: CASGIKPQHF.

There are many counts of this clonotype. The chain recombines TRBV24-1 with TRBJ2-5; 8 bases map to TRBD2. Germline lookup yields CDR1 KGHDR and CDR2 SFDVKD. CDR3 length: 16 residues. J gave up 2 bases and V 5 bases, and 9 bases lay outside the gene matches. CDR3 in amino acids: CATSAGGAARQETQYF. CDR3 sequence (DNA): TGTGCCACCAGTGCGGGGGGGGCGGCGAGGCAAGAGACCCAGTACTTC.

This clonotype was seen many times. The chain has TRBV21-1 and TRBJ2-7; no DNA check was done on the table's D call, TRBD1. TRBV21-1 is termed a pseudogene. The CDR3 extends over 18 amino acids. CDR3 sequence reads: CASSKAGDRGARSYEQYF. CDR3 bases: TGTGCCAGCAGCAAAGCGGGAGACAGGGGGGCGAGGTCCTACGAGCAGTACTTC.

This clonotype was seen repeatedly, ten times or more. The rearrangement joins TRBV4-3 to TRBJ2-7; D remains unclear. This CDR3 is built from 15 residues. V lost 1 base and J 1 base, leaving 11 bases between the germline ends. Germline V gene lookup returns CDR1 LGHNA and CDR2 YSLEER. CDR3 sequence: CASSQVSADSYEQYF. The CDR3 bases are TGCGCCAGCAGCCAAGTCTCGGCGGATTCCTACGAGCAGTACTTC.

Many counts were recorded for this clonotype. The chain recombines TRBV20-1 with TRBJ1-2; D is undetermined. V shed 3 bases and J shed 7 bases, with 15 bases lying between them. Germline V CDR1 and CDR2: DFQATT, SNEGSKA (reference sequence). This CDR3 region has 13 residues. In DNA, the CDR3 is TGCAGTGCTAGGACGGACTATTACGGTGGCTACACCTTC. Translation gives CSARTDYYGGYTF.

In this sample, this clonotype turned up many times. The V gene is TRBV12-3 or TRBV12-4, the J gene TRBJ2-7, with TRBD2 matching 9 bases. V lost 5 bases and J lost 7; bases outside the gene matches: 9. The CDR3 consists of 14 residues. In DNA form, the CDR3 reads TGTGCCAGCAGTCCGGGACTAGCCGTAAGGGAGCAGTACTTC. It specifies CASSPGLAVREQYF.

This clonotype occurred a few times. The chain couples TRBV7-3 to TRBJ1-6; no firm D call. CDR1 and CDR2 (germline): SGHTA, FQGTGA. The CDR3 contains 13 residues. Trimming took off 1 base at V and 7 bases at J, with 5 bases between the two ends. CDR3 bases: TGTGCCAGCAGCTTAATCCAGAATTCACCCCTCCACTTT. This sequence encodes CASSLIQNSPLHF.

CDR3 bases: TGTGCCAGCAGCTTTTGGCAGGACCCCACAGATACGCAGTATTTT. It encodes CASSFWQDPTDTQYF. The J gene is TRBJ2-3, the V gene TRBV7-2; D not resolved. The germline V gene has CDR1 SGHTA and CDR2 FQGNSA. CDR3 length: 15 residues. V lost 3 bases, J lost 2 bases, and 12 bases lay in between.

The chain couples TRBV6-5 to TRBJ2-5, with a tentative D call TRBD1 (6 bases). Germline V gene sequence: CDR1 MNHEY, CDR2 SVGAGI. V lost 10 bases, J lost 5 bases, and 23 bases lay in between. The CDR3 runs 15 residues. CDR3: CATASALRGIETQYF. The CDR3 DNA follows: TGTGCCACCGCATCTGCACTTAGGGGGATTGAGACCCAGTACTTC.

This clonotype was seen more than once but under ten times. The rearrangement joins TRBV27 to TRBJ1-1; D is perhaps TRBD1 (5 bases). CDR3 size: 18 residues. V shed 4 bases and J shed 2 bases, with 23 bases lying between them. Germline V gives CDR1 MNHEY, CDR2 SMNVEV (reference sequence). CDR3 coding DNA: TGTGCCAGCAGTTCAGGTATGTTACAGGAGATCTTCAACACTGAAGCTTTCTTT. Encoded protein: CASSSGMLQEIFNTEAFF.

This chain uses TRBV20-1 with TRBJ2-5, with TRBD1 as a possible D gene (8 bases). Germline assignment: CDR1 DFQATT and CDR2 SNEGSKA (reference sequence). V was cut by 5 bases and J by 5 bases, with 18 bases left in between. This CDR3 has 14 residues. CDR3 bases: TGCAGTGCTGAGGACAGGGAGGGCCGGGAGACCCAGTACTTC. This gives the protein CSAEDREGRETQYF.

This clonotype has a handful of counts. The rearrangement links TRBV7-6 to TRBJ2-5; D may be TRBD1 (6 bases). The V end was cut by 8 bases, the J end by 1 base, with 8 bases between. The CDR3 has 12 amino acids. Germline CDR1 and CDR2: SGHVS and FNYEAQ. The CDR3 is CASQGRQETQYF. DNA of the CDR3: TGTGCCAGCCAGGGGCGCCAAGAGACCCAGTACTTC.

This chain's CDR3 is CASSVDRMDTEAFF. The CDR3, as DNA: TGTGCCAGCAGCGTGGACAGGATGGACACTGAAGCTTTCTTT. The chain has TRBV7-8 and TRBJ1-1; 7 bases agree with TRBD1. CDR3 length: 14 amino acids. With 5 bases clipped from V and 3 bases from J, the junction kept 6 bases outside the gene matches. Germline CDR1 and CDR2: SGHVS and FQNEAQ.

In this sample, this clonotype turned up many times. The rearrangement links TRBV4-3 to TRBJ1-1, with D uncertain. Deletions cut 3 bases from V and 1 base from J, with 12 bases between. The length of the CDR3 is 15 residues. Germline V gives CDR1 LGHNA, CDR2 YSLEER. This CDR3 is CASSQQATRNTEAFF. The CDR3 DNA reads as TGCGCCAGCAGCCAGCAGGCCACTAGGAACACTGAAGCTTTCTTT.

In its sample, this clonotype was seen many times. V and J are TRBV5-1 and TRBJ2-3; D is perhaps TRBD2 (5 bases). Germline V gives CDR1 SGHRS, CDR2 YFSETQ. Trimming pared 2 bases from V and 4 bases from J, leaving 11 bases between. This CDR3 is built from 14 residues. CDR3 region: CASSFASGSDTQYF. The CDR3, as DNA: TGCGCCAGCAGCTTTGCATCGGGGTCAGATACGCAGTATTTT.

This clonotype was counted a few times. Here the CDR3 DNA reads TGTGCCAGCAGCTTAAGCCCGTCCCTGAACACTGAAGCTTTCTTT. Amino acid sequence: CASSLSPSLNTEAFF. This chain links TRBV7-8 with TRBJ1-1; D gene ambiguous. Trimming shortened V by 2 bases and J by 0 bases, and 10 bases separated the two germline ends. CDR3 length: 15 amino acids. Germline CDR1 is SGHVS and CDR2 is FQNEAQ.

The rearrangement uses TRBV20-1 and TRBJ2-3; weak D call: TRBD1 (5 bases). There are 14 residues in the CDR3. V was pared by 3 bases and J by 0 bases, with 10 bases between. CDR1 and CDR2 (germline): DFQATT, SNEGSKA (reference sequence). CDR3 region: CSARVQGSTDTQYF. In DNA, the CDR3 is TGCAGTGCTAGGGTCCAGGGTAGCACAGATACGCAGTATTTT.

Worth noting for this clonotype: One end of the junction does not line up with germline, which may come from a read error. V gene TRBV6-5 combines with J gene TRBJ2-2; a weak D match, TRBD2 (5 bases). The germline gives CDR1 MNHEY, CDR2 SVGAGI. The CDR3 contains 12 residues. CDR3 DNA: TGTGCCAGCGGGTTGAACACCGGGGAGCTGCTTTTT. It is translated as CASGLNTGELLF.

This clonotype has a count of ten or more. The chain combines TRBV7-9 with TRBJ2-7; D ambiguous. CDR1 is SEHNR and CDR2 is FQNEAQ in the germline V gene (reference sequence). V dropped 2 bases and J dropped 3 bases, with 14 bases sitting between them. The CDR3 covers 15 residues. CDR3 loop: CASSLPLTRSYEQYF. DNA for the CDR3: TGTGCCAGCAGCTTACCTCTCACCCGGAGCTACGAGCAGTACTTC.

This clonotype was detected many times. The chain uses TRBV18 and TRBJ1-1; 10 bases are a match to TRBD1. Germline assignment: CDR1 KGHSH and CDR2 LQKENI. CDR3 length: 14 amino acids. V shed 5 bases, J shed 4 bases, and the junction held 4 bases outside the gene matches. The DNA for the CDR3 is TGTGCCAGCTCATCGGGACAGGGGAGCACTGAAGCTTTCTTT. This encodes CASSSGQGSTEAFF.

This clonotype was seen repeatedly, ten times or more. The chain employs TRBV7-2 and TRBJ2-3, with a possible D match to TRBD1 (6 bases). The CDR3 runs 15 residues. Germline CDR1 and CDR2: SGHTA and FQGNSA. Between the trimmed V and J ends, which lost 8 bases and 4 bases, there was a span of 19 bases. This CDR3 reads CASVIFTGRSDTQYF. CDR3 nucleotide sequence: TGTGCCAGCGTTATTTTTACAGGGCGGTCAGATACGCAGTATTTT.